This TCR beta chain originates from a study of blood T cells in healthy people across ages. The CDR3 loop spans 15 amino acids. The germline V gene encodes CDR1 ENHRY and CDR2 SYGVKD. V shed 2 bases, J shed 11 bases, and the junction held 11 bases outside the gene matches. On this clonotype itself: Its antigen is not identified.

Regarding the study as a whole: Per million T cells, the diversity of TCR beta decreased roughly linearly as age advanced.

Total RNA, at least 6 micrograms per sample, was extracted from PBMCs. A sample-barcoded 5' primer and a J-beta primer mix were used in a second PCR of roughly 6 to 11 cycles. Each cDNA molecule was tagged by a template-switch adaptor with 12 random nucleotides. In TCRdb, the 5' RACE reads were re-called with MiXCR into one record per CDR3 protein. This sample has about 580,000 distinct CDR3 sequences, with roughly 48% found just once. The sequence was collected from a man older than 75 in good health. The sequencing input was blood. The V gene is TRBV10-3, the J gene TRBJ2-5; 10 bases fit TRBD2. CDR3 sequence: CAISEAASGSSGQYF. CDR3 in DNA: TGTGCCATCAGTGAGGCGGCTAGCGGGAGTTCCGGGCAGTACTTC.